The T cell receptor beta chain described here comes from a study of blood T cell repertoires in COVID-19. Background on the study: Acute and convalescent COVID-19 specimens originated in the United States, Italy and Spain. Nucleic acid was either cDNA or gDNA, and it came from T cells, B-cell-depleted T cells, or PBMCs.

As handled by the study authors: For nucleated cells, counts were estimated from reference gene primer amplification. The method was immunoSEQ multiplex PCR; TCRdb's version includes in-frame clones alone and lacks a portion of them. That table is the source of V, J and clone size, and D and trimming were worked out from the DNA. The sample yields around 700,000 clones, approximately 90% seen once. Trimming stripped 0 bases from V and 5 bases from J, with 14 bases between. CDR1 is SGDLS and CDR2 is YYNGEE in the germline V gene. This CDR3 comprises 16 residues. This clone was observed once. The clonotype comes from a woman younger than 35 with acute or convalescent COVID-19. Source material: peripheral blood. The chain has TRBV9 and TRBJ1-4; unclear D gene. The CDR3 region is CASSVDQGRRNEKLFF. The DNA for the CDR3 is TGTGCCAGCAGCGTAGACCAAGGGAGGAGGAATGAAAAACTGTTTTTT. Looking up the rest from reference TRBV9 and TRBJ1-4 gives the full variable domain: DSGVTQTPKHLITATGQRVTLRCSPRSGDLSVYWYQQSLDQGLQFLIQYYNGEERAKGNILERFSAQQFPDLHSELNLSSLELGDSALYFCASSVDQGRRNEKLFFGSGTQLSVL.